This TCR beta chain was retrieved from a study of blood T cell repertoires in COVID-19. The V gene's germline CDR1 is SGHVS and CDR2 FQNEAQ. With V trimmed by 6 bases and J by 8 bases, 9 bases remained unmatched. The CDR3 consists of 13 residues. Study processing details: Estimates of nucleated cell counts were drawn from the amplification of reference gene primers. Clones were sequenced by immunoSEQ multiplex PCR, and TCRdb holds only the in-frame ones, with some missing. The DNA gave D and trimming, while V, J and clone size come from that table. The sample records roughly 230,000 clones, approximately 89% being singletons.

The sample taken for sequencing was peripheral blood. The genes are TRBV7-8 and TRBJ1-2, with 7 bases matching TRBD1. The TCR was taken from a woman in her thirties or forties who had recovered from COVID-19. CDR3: CASSETGEDGYTF. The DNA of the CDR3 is TGTGCCAGCAGTGAAACAGGGGAGGACGGCTACACCTTC.